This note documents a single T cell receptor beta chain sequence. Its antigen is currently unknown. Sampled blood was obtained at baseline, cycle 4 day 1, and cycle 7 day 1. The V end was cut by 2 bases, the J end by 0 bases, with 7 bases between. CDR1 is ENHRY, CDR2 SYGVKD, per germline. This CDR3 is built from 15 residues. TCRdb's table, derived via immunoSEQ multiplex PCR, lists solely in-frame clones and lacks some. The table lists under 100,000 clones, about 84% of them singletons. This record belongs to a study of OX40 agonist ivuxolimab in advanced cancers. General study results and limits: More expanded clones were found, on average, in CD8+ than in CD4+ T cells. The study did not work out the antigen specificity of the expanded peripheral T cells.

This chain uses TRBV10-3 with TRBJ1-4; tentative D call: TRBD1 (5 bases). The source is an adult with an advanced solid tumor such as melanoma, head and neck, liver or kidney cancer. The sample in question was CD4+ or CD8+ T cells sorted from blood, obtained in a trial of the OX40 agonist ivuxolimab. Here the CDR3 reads CAISEGAATNEKLFF. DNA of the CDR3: TGTGCCATCAGTGAGGGGGCAGCAACTAATGAAAAACTGTTTTTT.